This entry lists 32 T cell receptor beta chains sequenced from one sample in a study of CD8+CD57+ T cells in acquired aplastic anemia. Template material for TCR beta VDJ and CDR3 profiling consisted of genomic DNA. TCRdb analysed the reads with MiXCR anew, one entry per CDR3 protein. The table shows more than 150,000 distinct CDR3 sequences, with 64% occurring only once. The sequenced sample consisted of sorted CD4+, CD8+, or CD8+CD57+ T cells (not recorded which) from PBMCs. These receptors all come from a human donor with severe aplastic anemia or a healthy control (not recorded which).

V is TRBV4-1 and J is TRBJ2-5; D tentatively fits TRBD1 or TRBD2 (5 bases each). Germline lookup yields CDR1 MGHRA and CDR2 YSYEKL. V was pared by 3 bases and J by 5 bases, with 13 bases between. This CDR3 has 14 residues. DNA for the CDR3: TGCGCCAGCAGCCACGTCGGGGCGACGGAGACCCAGTACTTC. It encodes CASSHVGATETQYF.

Worth noting for this clonotype: The CDR3 does not end in the conserved phenylalanine or tryptophan, so this is likely a read error. The chain carries TRBV4-1 and TRBJ1-5; no clear D gene. Trimming pared 0 bases from V and 2 bases from J, leaving 14 bases between. CDR1 is MGHRA, CDR2 YSYEKL, per germline. The CDR3 loop spans 17 amino acids. For the CDR3, the DNA is TGCGCCAGCAGCCAAGAGCCCCCGGGAGGCGGCAATCAGCCCCAGCATTCT. Translation gives CASSQEPPGGGNQPQHS.

The chain joins TRBV7-9 to TRBJ1-2; 7 nucleotides match TRBD1. Per germline, CDR1 SEHNR and CDR2 FQNEAQ (reference sequence). V dropped 6 bases and J dropped 5; count of bases not matched to a gene: 21. The CDR3 is made up of 18 amino acids. The CDR3 sequence: CASRPKETLSGGTYGYTF. For the CDR3, the DNA is TGTGCCAGCAGACCAAAAGAGACCCTCTCAGGGGGGACTTATGGCTACACCTTC.

The gene calls are TRBV12-3 or TRBV12-4 and TRBJ1-1; maybe TRBD1 (6 bases). V was cut by 5 bases and J by 5 bases, with 15 bases left in between. The CDR3 length is 14 residues. CDR3 nucleotide sequence: TGTGCCAGCAGTCCCCCACAGGGTCGAACTGAAGCTTTCTTT. It codes for CASSPPQGRTEAFF.

In DNA, the CDR3 is TGTGCCAGCAGAAGCCCCCCTAGCGGGGAGGGCTACGAGCAGTACTTC. As protein: CASRSPPSGEGYEQYF. V and J are TRBV6-5 and TRBJ2-7, with 9 positions matching TRBD2. This CDR3 contains 16 residues. Germline-derived CDR1 and CDR2 are MNHEY and SVGAGI. V lost 6 bases and J lost 3; bases outside the gene matches: 12.

The chain links TRBV24-1 to TRBJ2-5; maybe TRBD1 (5 bases). The CDR3 runs 14 residues. Per the germline V gene, CDR1 is KGHDR and CDR2 is SFDVKD. V lost 9 bases to trimming and J lost 2 bases, with 15 bases between them. CDR3 protein: CATCCTGAQETQYF. The CDR3, as DNA: TGTGCCACCTGTTGCACAGGAGCTCAAGAGACCCAGTACTTC.

Points on this clonotype: It may be a read error: a sequence one base away is much more abundant. The V gene is TRBV6-1, the J gene TRBJ2-7, with D perhaps TRBD1 (5 bases). The V and J ends lost 10 bases and 7 bases respectively, with 14 bases between them. Germline V gene data show CDR1 as MNHNS and CDR2 as SASEGT. The CDR3 is made up of 11 amino acids. In nucleotides, the CDR3 is TGTGCCATAACACCAGGGCCAGAGCAGTACTTC. Translated, it gives CAITPGPEQYF.

This clonotype was detected ten times or more. The V gene is TRBV12-3 or TRBV12-4, the J gene TRBJ1-5, with D hard to call. Trimming removed 3 bases from V and 5 bases from J, with 8 bases in between. The CDR3 consists of 13 residues. The chain's CDR3 is CASSFTTHQPQHF. The DNA for the CDR3 is TGTGCCAGCAGTTTTACCACCCATCAGCCCCAGCATTTT.

The chain is built from TRBV20-1 and TRBJ2-1; D gene ambiguous. V dropped 4 bases and J dropped 7 bases, with 17 bases sitting between them. The CDR3 contains 14 residues. Germline V gives CDR1 DFQATT, CDR2 SNEGSKA (reference sequence). CDR3: CSAKEVSFGNEQFF. CDR3 coding DNA: TGCAGTGCTAAAGAAGTCTCCTTTGGTAATGAGCAGTTCTTC.

The chain uses TRBV20-1 and TRBJ2-7, with 12 bases matching TRBD1. J was trimmed by 1 base and V by 1 base; bases with no gene match: 5. Germline values: CDR1 DFQATT, CDR2 SNEGSKA (reference sequence). The CDR3 runs 16 residues. CDR3: CSARGDRGRPSYEQYF. The CDR3 nucleotides read TGCAGTGCTAGAGGGGACAGGGGGCGACCGTCCTACGAGCAGTACTTC.

The chain recombines TRBV7-9 with TRBJ1-6; TRBD1 might be the D (5 bases). Trimming took off 5 bases at V and 4 bases at J, with 12 bases between the two ends. Per germline, CDR1 SEHNR and CDR2 FQNEAQ (reference sequence). This CDR3 region has 15 residues. CDR3 coding DNA: TGTGCCAGCAGCCCAGACAGCGGATATAATTCACCCCTCCACTTT. Protein sequence: CASSPDSGYNSPLHF.

The V call is TRBV6-4, the J call TRBJ1-1; no clear D. The V and J ends lost 5 bases and 0 bases respectively, with 13 bases between them. This CDR3 contains 15 residues. Germline CDR1 is MRHNA and CDR2 is SNTAGT. The CDR3 sequence is CASSFVSRLNTEAFF. The CDR3 region has the DNA TGTGCCAGCAGTTTCGTTTCACGTTTGAACACTGAAGCTTTCTTT.

V gene TRBV24-1 combines with J gene TRBJ2-5; the D is unclear. CDR1 and CDR2 (germline): KGHDR, SFDVKD. V was trimmed by 5 bases and J by 3 bases, leaving 12 bases between them. The CDR3 runs 14 residues. CDR3 in DNA: TGTGCCACCAGTGGTAGAGATCCTAAAGAGACCCAGTACTTC. This translates into CATSGRDPKETQYF.

This rearrangement joins TRBV25-1 to TRBJ2-5, with 7 bases lining up with TRBD2. CDR1 and CDR2 from the germline V gene are MGHDK and SYGVNS. Germline trimming cut 8 bases from V and 5 bases from J; bases unmatched to any gene: 2. The CDR3 consists of 11 residues. The CDR3 DNA follows: TGTGCCAGCGGGGGAGGGGAGACCCAGTACTTC. It specifies CASGGGETQYF.

As DNA, the CDR3 is TGCGCCAGCAGCCAAGATGCGGGAAGCGGCTCCTACGAGCAGTACTTC. Translated, it gives CASSQDAGSGSYEQYF. This chain connects TRBV4-3 to TRBJ2-7, with D possibly matching TRBD2 (6 bases). The CDR3 spans 16 residues. Deletions cut 0 bases from V and 0 bases from J, with 12 bases between. Germline V gene lookup returns CDR1 LGHNA and CDR2 YSLEER.

This chain joins TRBV2 and TRBJ1-4; D not resolved. The CDR3 loop spans 13 amino acids. The germline V gene encodes CDR1 SNHLY and CDR2 FYNNEI. Trimming cost V 4 bases and J 8 bases, with 11 bases left between them. The CDR3 protein is CASSVLQSEKLFF. The CDR3 nucleotides are TGTGCCAGCAGTGTCCTACAGTCAGAAAAACTGTTTTTT.

J is TRBJ2-2 and V is TRBV29-1; 10 positions match TRBD1. This CDR3 region has 14 residues. J lost 4 bases, V lost 5 bases, and 4 bases had no gene match. Per the germline V gene, CDR1 is SQVTM and CDR2 is ANQGSEA. The CDR3 DNA reads TGCAGCGTTTCCGGACAGGGGGTCACCGGGGAGCTGTTTTTT. Its protein product is CSVSGQGVTGELFF.

This chain connects TRBV10-1 to TRBJ2-3; D perhaps matches TRBD1 (6 bases). Germline V gene data show CDR1 as WNHNN and CDR2 as SYGVQD (reference sequence). The CDR3 has 14 amino acids. V was cut by 2 bases and J by 0 bases, with 6 bases left in between. This chain's CDR3 is CASSEGQSTDTQYF. The CDR3 DNA follows: TGCGCCAGCAGTGAGGGACAGAGCACAGATACGCAGTATTTT.

This clonotype occurred a few times. The chain employs TRBV12-3 or TRBV12-4 and TRBJ2-4, with 7 nucleotides matching TRBD2. The CDR3 loop spans 16 amino acids. The junction had 14 bases not matched to a gene; V was cut back by 4 bases and J by 8 bases. Here the CDR3 DNA reads TGTGCCAGCAGTTCCTGGGAGGGGTCGTCCTTAGACATTCAGTACTTC. The encoded protein is CASSSWEGSSLDIQYF.

The sample holds many counts of this clonotype. J is TRBJ1-1 and V is TRBV3-1; TRBD1 matches at 11 bases. The germline V gene encodes CDR1 LGHDT and CDR2 YNNKEL (reference sequence). The CDR3 is 15 residues long. J was trimmed by 4 bases and V by 1 base; bases with no gene match: 2. CDR3 in amino acids: CASSQGGTGGTEAFF. CDR3 bases: TGTGCCAGCAGCCAAGGAGGGACAGGGGGCACTGAAGCTTTCTTT. Looking up the rest from reference TRBV3-1 and TRBJ1-1 gives the full variable domain: DTAVSQTPKYLVTQMGNDKSIKCEQNLGHDTMYWYKQDSKKFLKIMFSYNNKELIINETVPNRFSPKSPDKAHLNLHINSLELGDSAVYFCASSQGGTGGTEAFFGQGTRLTVV.

This clonotype was observed once. V and J are TRBV6-5 and TRBJ2-7; possible D gene TRBD1, 5 bases. This CDR3 has 12 residues. Trimming took off 10 bases at V and 0 bases at J, with 10 bases between the two ends. The germline V gene encodes CDR1 MNHEY and CDR2 SVGAGI. The CDR3 is CATTTASYEQYF. The CDR3 region has the DNA TGTGCCACCACGACAGCCTCCTACGAGCAGTACTTC.

The V and J genes are TRBV29-1 and TRBJ2-7, with D perhaps matching TRBD1 or TRBD2 (8 bases each). The CDR3 runs to 14 residues. V was trimmed by 7 bases and J by 7 bases, leaving 23 bases between them. Germline-derived CDR1 and CDR2 are SQVTM and ANQGSEA. Written as DNA, the CDR3 is TGCAGCGCGGGGGGGGGGCAGGGGGCGGAGGAGCAGTACTTC. Amino acid sequence: CSAGGGQGAEEQYF.

Written as DNA, the CDR3 is TGTGCCATCAGTAGACTAGCGGGGGTGGAAGAGACCCAGTACTTC. This sequence encodes CAISRLAGVEETQYF. The genes are TRBV10-3 and TRBJ2-5, with 12 bases fitting TRBD2. The CDR3 runs 15 residues. Germline trimming cut 5 bases from V and 3 bases from J; bases unmatched to any gene: 4. CDR1 is ENHRY and CDR2 is SYGVKD in the germline V gene.

As regards this clonotype: An end of the junction does not agree with germline; a read error may underlie this. The chain joins TRBV6-1 to TRBJ1-1, with 7 bases fitting TRBD1. There are 14 residues in the CDR3. The germline V gene has CDR1 MNHNS and CDR2 SASEGT. This chain's CDR3 is CASSTGTVVAEAVF. The CDR3 DNA reads TGTGCCAGCAGTACTGGGACAGTAGTTGCTGAAGCTGTCTTT.

This clonotype appeared many times. The V call is TRBV6-2 or TRBV6-3, the J call TRBJ2-5; 9 bases fit TRBD2. The junction had 12 bases not matched to a gene; V was cut back by 5 bases and J by 5 bases. Germline CDR1 MNHEY, CDR2 SVGEGT. The CDR3 length is 16 residues. The CDR3 sequence is CASSPSLAGPAETQYF. In nucleotides, the CDR3 is TGTGCCAGCAGTCCCAGTCTAGCGGGGCCGGCTGAGACCCAGTACTTC.

This clonotype was detected ten times or more. This chain uses TRBV28 with TRBJ1-5, with 10 bases lining up with TRBD1. With 5 bases clipped from V and 6 bases from J, the junction kept 7 bases outside the gene matches. The germline CDR1 and CDR2 sequences are MDHEN and SYDVKM. The CDR3 runs 15 residues. The CDR3 protein is CASSAVGQGSQPQHF. In nucleotides, the CDR3 is TGTGCCAGCAGTGCCGTGGGACAGGGGTCTCAGCCCCAGCATTTT.

There are a few counts of this clonotype. V usage is TRBV2 and J usage is TRBJ2-7; D is ambiguous. The CDR3 sequence is 11 residues long. Germline loops: CDR1 SNHLY, CDR2 FYNNEI. Between the trimmed V and J ends, which lost 2 bases and 6 bases, there was a span of 5 bases. The CDR3 protein is CASSERFEQYF. The CDR3 nucleotides read TGTGCCAGCAGTGAACGATTCGAGCAGTACTTC.

On this clonotype itself: This is likely a read error, given that the CDR3 carries no conserved phenylalanine or tryptophan at its end. This chain uses TRBV20-1 with TRBJ1-1; TRBD1 might be the D (5 bases). CDR1 and CDR2 from the germline V gene are DFQATT and SNEGSKA (reference sequence). The CDR3 is made up of 15 amino acids. Trimming stripped 5 bases from V and 3 bases from J, with 19 bases between. CDR3 nucleotide sequence: TGCAGTGCTCCACGGTGGGGCGCCGTGGACACTGAAGCTTTCCTT. Its translation: CSAPRWGAVDTEAFL.

The gene calls are TRBV2 and TRBJ1-5; unclear D gene. This CDR3 has 13 amino acids. Germline values: CDR1 SNHLY, CDR2 FYNNEI. V was trimmed by 7 bases and J by 9 bases, leaving 16 bases between them. The CDR3 spells CASTEDGRGPQHF. In nucleotides, the CDR3 is TGTGCCAGCACGGAGGACGGACGAGGGCCCCAGCATTTT. The full variable domain, with the rest looked up from reference TRBV2 and TRBJ1-5, is EPEVTQTPSHQVTQMGQEVILRCVPISNHLYFYWYRQILGQKVEFLVSFYNNEISEKSEIFDDQFSVERPDGSNFTLKIRSTKLEDSAMYFCASTEDGRGPQHFGDGTRLSIL.

The chain joins TRBV7-9 to TRBJ1-4; 7 nucleotides match TRBD1. With V trimmed by 5 bases and J by 4 bases, 10 bases remained unmatched. Per germline, CDR1 SEHNR and CDR2 FQNEAQ (reference sequence). The CDR3 has 16 amino acids. The CDR3 sequence: CASSPRDRAVNEKLFF. In DNA, the CDR3 is TGTGCCAGCAGCCCCAGAGACAGGGCGGTTAATGAAAAACTGTTTTTT.

This clonotype was found a few times. The chain couples TRBV7-9 to TRBJ2-1; D unclear. Germline-derived CDR1 and CDR2 are SEHNR and FQNEAQ (reference sequence). V shed 3 bases and J shed 7 bases, with 4 bases lying between them. This CDR3 contains 11 residues. CDR3 nucleotides: TGTGCCAGCAGCTTTGCTAATGAGCAGTTCTTC. Amino acid sequence: CASSFANEQFF.

The rearrangement links TRBV10-3 to TRBJ2-5; D is possibly TRBD1 or TRBD2 (5 bases each). The germline V and J ends were trimmed by 5 bases and 7 bases, with 14 bases remaining between them. Germline values: CDR1 ENHRY, CDR2 SYGVKD. The CDR3 loop spans 13 amino acids. The CDR3 region is CAISPGAEATQYF. In nucleotides, the CDR3 is TGTGCCATCAGTCCCGGGGCGGAGGCGACCCAGTACTTC.